This TCR beta chain was captured by sequencing in a study of blood T cell repertoires in COVID-19. This CDR3 region has 14 residues. Losses at the gene ends were 5 bases for V and 6 bases for J; bases not matched to a gene: 8. Germline V CDR1 and CDR2: SGHTA, FQGTGA. The assay was immunoSEQ multiplex PCR, and TCRdb's table has in-frame clones only and misses some. The data hold 29,000 or so clones, with about 87% observed a single time. The chain is built from TRBV7-3 and TRBJ2-7; 9 bases map to TRBD2. The receptor was isolated from a human donor in a cohort sampled during active COVID-19. The donor label of this sample is uncertain. The sample was peripheral blood. Here the CDR3 DNA reads TGTGCCAGCAGCCCTTCTAGCGGGGCCCTCGAGCAGTACTTC. Translated: CASSPSSGALEQYF.